This T cell receptor (beta chain) comes out of a study of blood T cell repertoires in COVID-19. Study-wide context: Acute and convalescent COVID-19 samples came from the United States, Italy and Spain. PBMCs, B-cell-depleted T cells, or T cells provided the cDNA or gDNA that made up the material.

Authors' data handling: Scientists estimated how many nucleated cells there were by amplifying reference gene primers. Profiled with immunoSEQ multiplex PCR; TCRdb holds only in-frame clones, not every one. V and J calls and clone size are given by that table; D and trimming were obtained from the DNA. The sample holds over 300,000 clones; roughly 90% are singletons and the top ten take 0.95% to 1.5%. J gave up 10 bases and V 6 bases, and 5 bases lay outside the gene matches. This CDR3 has 12 amino acids. What was sequenced was peripheral blood. The rearrangement links TRBV12-3 or TRBV12-4 to TRBJ1-1; 10 bases fit TRBD1. The sequence was collected from a man between 35 and 55 years old with acute or convalescent COVID-19. CDR3 amino acids: CASRGDRGLAFF. The CDR3 coding sequence is TGTGCCAGCAGAGGCGACAGGGGGCTAGCTTTCTTT.